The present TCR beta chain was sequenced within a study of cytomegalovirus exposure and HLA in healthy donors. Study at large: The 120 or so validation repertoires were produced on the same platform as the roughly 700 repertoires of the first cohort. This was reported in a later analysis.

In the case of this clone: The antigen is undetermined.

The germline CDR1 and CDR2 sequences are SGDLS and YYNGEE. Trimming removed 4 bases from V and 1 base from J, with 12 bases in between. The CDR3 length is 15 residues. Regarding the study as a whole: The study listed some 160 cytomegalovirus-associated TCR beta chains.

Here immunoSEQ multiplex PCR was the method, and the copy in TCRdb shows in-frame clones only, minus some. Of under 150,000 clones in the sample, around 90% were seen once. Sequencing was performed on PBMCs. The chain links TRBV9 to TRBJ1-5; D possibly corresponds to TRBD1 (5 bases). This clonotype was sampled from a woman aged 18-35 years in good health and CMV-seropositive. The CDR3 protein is CASSPWGESNQPQHF. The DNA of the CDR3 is TGTGCCAGCAGCCCCTGGGGGGAGAGCAATCAGCCCCAGCATTTT.